Below, 27 T cell receptor beta chains from the same sample are listed, as sequenced in a study of shared clonotypes between healthy human individuals. Here immunoSEQ multiplex PCR was the method, and the copy in TCRdb shows in-frame clones only, minus some. The table has roughly 2.5 million clones, around nine tenths seen once. The sequencing sample was made of naive CD4+ T cells sorted from blood. As to subset: CD45RA+ positively selected. The source is a man between 18 and 29 years old in good health.

The chain carries TRBV10-2 and TRBJ1-6; tentative D call: TRBD1 (5 bases). The CDR3 is 13 amino acids. The germline gives CDR1 WSHSY, CDR2 SAAADI. V was shortened by 6 bases and J by 4 bases, with 7 bases between the two germline ends. This chain's CDR3 is CASRGEYNSPLHF. CDR3 in DNA: TGCGCCAGCAGGGGGGAGTATAATTCACCCCTCCACTTT.

The V call is TRBV14, the J call TRBJ2-7, with D perhaps assigned TRBD1 or TRBD2 (5 bases each). Germline values: CDR1 SGHDN, CDR2 FVKESK. CDR3 length: 13 amino acids. Trimming shortened V by 5 bases and J by 0 bases, and 8 bases separated the two germline ends. CDR3 sequence (DNA): TGTGCCAGCAGCAACGGGACCTCCTACGAGCAGTACTTC. This gives the protein CASSNGTSYEQYF.

This sequence joins TRBV9 and TRBJ2-1; D remains unclear. CDR1 is SGDLS, CDR2 YYNGEE, per germline. This CDR3 is built from 17 residues. V was trimmed by 0 bases and J by 4 bases, leaving 17 bases between them. CDR3 bases: TGTGCCAGCAGCGTAGATGGTAGCTGGGCACTGTACAATGAGCAGTTCTTC. This encodes CASSVDGSWALYNEQFF.

The chain couples TRBV11-2 to TRBJ1-6; D remains ambiguous. There are 17 residues in the CDR3. Germline CDR1 SGHAT, CDR2 FQNNGV. Trimming took 0 bases from V and 0 from J, leaving 9 bases between them. CDR3 sequence (DNA): TGTGCCAGCAGCTTAGATCTGAAGAGCTCCTATAATTCACCCCTCCACTTT. It specifies CASSLDLKSSYNSPLHF.

The chain couples TRBV11-2 to TRBJ2-1; D may be TRBD1 or TRBD2 (5 bases each). Trimming stripped 8 bases from V and 8 bases from J, with 19 bases between. The CDR3 is 14 amino acids. Germline loops: CDR1 SGHAT, CDR2 FQNNGV. CDR3 residues: CASAPRGRADEQFF. CDR3 nucleotides: TGTGCCAGCGCCCCTAGGGGACGGGCTGATGAGCAGTTCTTC.

In the case of this clone: Other DNA sequences of this sample code for an identical CDR3. This chain links TRBV6-5 with TRBJ1-2; 7 nucleotides line up with TRBD1. The CDR3 covers 13 residues. CDR1 is MNHEY, CDR2 SVGAGI, per germline. With V trimmed by 2 bases and J by 6 bases, 3 bases remained unmatched. The CDR3 region is CASSYLQGDGYTF. The CDR3 bases are TGTGCCAGCAGTTACCTTCAGGGGGATGGCTACACCTTC.

This CDR3 reads CASSYSSGANSPLHF. DNA of the CDR3: TGTGCCAGCAGTTACTCCTCAGGGGCGAATTCACCCCTCCACTTT. This chain connects TRBV6-6 to TRBJ1-6; possible D gene TRBD1, 6 bases. This CDR3 is 15 amino acids long. The germline gives CDR1 MNHNY, CDR2 SVGAGI (reference sequence). V was trimmed by 0 bases and J by 7 bases, leaving 10 bases between them.

This chain links TRBV25-1 with TRBJ2-1; TRBD1 is a possible D gene (6 bases). Trimming left V 2 bases short and J 7 bases short, with 15 bases between. This CDR3 contains 15 residues. Germline V gene lookup returns CDR1 MGHDK and CDR2 SYGVNS. The CDR3: CASSEPGGGWNEQFF. In DNA, the CDR3 is TGTGCCAGCAGTGAACCTGGGGGCGGCTGGAATGAGCAGTTCTTC.

J is TRBJ2-7 and V is TRBV6-6, with TRBD1 identical over 7 bases. CDR1 and CDR2 (germline): MNHNY, SVGAGI (reference sequence). The CDR3 extends over 14 amino acids. Losses at the gene ends were 4 bases for V and 4 bases for J; bases not matched to a gene: 7. Written as DNA, the CDR3 is TGTGCCAGCAGTTCTTATACAGGGGCATACGAGCAGTACTTC. It translates to CASSSYTGAYEQYF.

This chain uses TRBV11-2 with TRBJ2-2; perhaps D is TRBD1 or TRBD2 (6 bases each). CDR3 length: 15 residues. V lost 1 base, J lost 5 bases, and 11 bases lay in between. Per the germline V gene, CDR1 is SGHAT and CDR2 is FQNNGV. CDR3 amino acids: CASSLGGAQTGELFF. For the CDR3, the DNA is TGTGCCAGCAGCTTAGGGGGGGCGCAGACCGGGGAGCTGTTTTTT.

This rearrangement joins TRBV21-1 to TRBJ1-6; the table's D call, TRBD1, has no DNA check behind it. TRBV21-1 is recorded as a pseudogene. The CDR3 length is 19 residues. The CDR3, as DNA: TGTGCCAGCAGCAAAGGGGGACAGGGGGCCCCCGGTTATAATTCACCCCTCCACTTT. Its translation: CASSKGGQGAPGYNSPLHF.

The V call is TRBV7-2, the J call TRBJ2-7; D is uncertain. Germline V gene lookup returns CDR1 SGHTA and CDR2 FQGNSA. The CDR3 covers 14 residues. V lost 3 bases, J lost 2 bases, and 11 bases lay in between. CDR3 in amino acids: CASSFGPAAYEQYF. CDR3 in DNA: TGTGCCAGCAGCTTTGGGCCCGCCGCCTACGAGCAGTACTTC.

The chain is built from TRBV30 and TRBJ2-5, with 7 nucleotides matching TRBD2. The junction had 6 bases not matched to a gene; V was cut back by 5 bases and J by 6 bases. The CDR3 runs 12 residues. Germline V lookup: CDR1 GTSNPN, CDR2 SVGIG (reference sequence). The CDR3 is CAWAGGGKTQYF. CDR3 DNA: TGTGCCTGGGCTGGGGGAGGGAAGACCCAGTACTTC.

The chain carries TRBV29-1 and TRBJ1-1; no clear D gene. CDR3 length equals 14 residues. Deletions cut 8 bases from V and 0 bases from J, with 16 bases between. Germline CDR1 reads SQVTM; CDR2 reads ANQGSEA. The CDR3 DNA reads TGCAGCACACGGGTGGGCACCGTGAACACTGAAGCTTTCTTT. Translating gives CSTRVGTVNTEAFF.

This sequence joins TRBV9 and TRBJ2-1; 7 bases match TRBD2. Germline loops: CDR1 SGDLS, CDR2 YYNGEE. The CDR3 totals 15 residues. J was trimmed by 6 bases and V by 4 bases; bases with no gene match: 10. The CDR3 DNA reads as TGTGCCAGCAGCCAGTGGGGTATAGCGGGCAATGAGCAGTTCTTC. It specifies CASSQWGIAGNEQFF.

The V and J genes are TRBV19 and TRBJ2-5; either TRBD1 or TRBD2 may fit D (6 bases each). The CDR3 has 15 amino acids. Germline values: CDR1 LNHDA, CDR2 SQIVND (reference sequence). V shed 1 base and J shed 7 bases, with 16 bases lying between them. CDR3 loop: CASSIGGTSPWTQYF. In DNA, the CDR3 is TGTGCCAGTAGTATAGGCGGGACATCGCCCTGGACCCAGTACTTC.

This sequence joins TRBV6-1 and TRBJ2-3; perhaps TRBD1 as D (5 bases). This CDR3 region has 12 residues. Deletions cut 3 bases from V and 5 bases from J, with 6 bases between. CDR1 and CDR2 (germline): MNHNS, SASEGT. CDR3 DNA: TGTGCCAGCAGTGATCAGGGAGATACGCAGTATTTT. Residues: CASSDQGDTQYF.

The gene calls are TRBV29-1 and TRBJ1-2; D gene ambiguous. Germline values: CDR1 SQVTM, CDR2 ANQGSEA. Trimming stripped 3 bases from V and 8 bases from J, with 10 bases between. The CDR3 length is 11 residues. CDR3 DNA: TGCAGCGTTGATACGCCCCTCGGCTACACCTTC. Translated: CSVDTPLGYTF.

The chain combines TRBV4-2 with TRBJ2-1, with D unclear. Germline V gene data show CDR1 as LGHNA and CDR2 as YNFKEQ. The CDR3 extends over 14 amino acids. Trimming cost V 3 bases and J 8 bases, with 14 bases left between them. This CDR3 is CASSQTPGVDEQFF. CDR3 bases: TGTGCCAGCAGCCAGACCCCGGGTGTGGATGAGCAGTTCTTC.

The chain has TRBV12-5 and TRBJ1-4; 8 nucleotides line up with TRBD1. The V and J ends lost 4 bases and 7 bases, in that order; junction bases with no gene match: 8. The CDR3 runs 15 residues. CDR1 is LGHNT, CDR2 FRNRAP, per germline. The CDR3 is CASGSVTGGREKLFF. CDR3 coding DNA: TGTGCTAGTGGTTCCGTTACAGGGGGACGTGAAAAACTGTTTTTT.

The V gene is TRBV19, the J gene TRBJ1-5; TRBD1 aligns across 7 bases. This CDR3 has 12 amino acids. The V gene's germline CDR1 is LNHDA and CDR2 SQIVND (reference sequence). V was pared by 7 bases and J by 9 bases, with 6 bases of the junction left unmatched. CDR3: CASKVQGWPQHF. CDR3 nucleotides: TGTGCCAGTAAAGTACAGGGGTGGCCCCAGCATTTT.

The genes are TRBV6-5 and TRBJ2-7, with D perhaps TRBD2 (5 bases). Trimming took off 6 bases at V and 2 bases at J, with 17 bases between the two ends. This CDR3 is 15 amino acids long. Germline CDR1 and CDR2: MNHEY and SVGAGI. CDR3 DNA: TGTGCCAGCAGCCCCCGCTGGAGGCCACCCTACGAGCAGTACTTC. This sequence encodes CASSPRWRPPYEQYF.

Turning to this clone: Other nucleotide sequences in the sample specify the same CDR3. This chain links TRBV30 with TRBJ2-6; maybe TRBD2 (6 bases). The germline CDR1 and CDR2 sequences are GTSNPN and SVGIG (reference sequence). The CDR3 runs 15 residues. V lost 2 bases to trimming and J lost 0 bases, with 8 bases between them. This chain's CDR3 is CAWSLGGSGANVLTF. CDR3 in DNA: TGTGCCTGGAGTCTCGGGGGCTCTGGGGCCAACGTCCTGACTTTC. The variable domain in full, with the rest retrieved from reference TRBV30 and TRBJ2-6, is SQTIHQWPATLVQPVGSPLSLECTVEGTSNPNLYWYRQAAGRGLQLLFYSVGIGQISSEVPQNLSASRPQDRQFILSSKKLLLSDSGFYLCAWSLGGSGANVLTFGAGSRLTVL.

J is TRBJ2-3 and V is TRBV4-1; 13 bases map to TRBD2. Germline CDR1 and CDR2: MGHRA and YSYEKL. The junction had 5 bases not matched to a gene; V was cut back by 2 bases and J by 3 bases. CDR3 size: 17 residues. This chain's CDR3 is CASSQPTSGGITDTQYF. The CDR3 DNA follows: TGCGCCAGCAGCCAACCGACTAGCGGGGGGATTACAGATACGCAGTATTTT.

The V gene is TRBV27, the J gene TRBJ2-2; the D gene is possibly TRBD2 (6 bases). This CDR3 is built from 15 residues. Germline CDR1 MNHEY, CDR2 SMNVEV (reference sequence). V was pared by 7 bases and J by 2 bases, with 14 bases between. Here the CDR3 DNA reads TGTGCCAGCACCCTAAGGGGACTTAACACCGGGGAGCTGTTTTTT. Protein: CASTLRGLNTGELFF.

The CDR3: CASGSGESGGYTF. The DNA of the CDR3 is TGTGCTAGTGGCTCAGGGGAATCTGGTGGCTACACCTTC. V usage is TRBV12-5 and J usage is TRBJ1-2; possible D gene TRBD1, 6 bases. V dropped 6 bases and J dropped 7 bases, with 15 bases sitting between them. The CDR3 spans 13 residues. In germline, CDR1 is LGHNT, CDR2 FRNRAP. The variable domain in full, with the rest retrieved from reference TRBV12-5 and TRBJ1-2, is DARVTQTPRHKVTEMGQEVTMRCQPILGHNTVFWYRQTMMQGLELLAYFRNRAPLDDSGMPKDRFSAEMPDATLATLKIQPSEPRDSAVYFCASGSGESGGYTFGSGTRLTVV.

The chain couples TRBV6-1 to TRBJ1-2; a possible D gene is TRBD1 (5 bases). The V gene's germline CDR1 is MNHNS and CDR2 SASEGT. Trimming shortened V by 7 bases and J by 2 bases, and 14 bases separated the two germline ends. This CDR3 contains 14 residues. The CDR3 spells CASIPLAGNYGYTF. As DNA, the CDR3 is TGTGCCAGCATTCCCTTAGCAGGGAACTATGGCTACACCTTC.